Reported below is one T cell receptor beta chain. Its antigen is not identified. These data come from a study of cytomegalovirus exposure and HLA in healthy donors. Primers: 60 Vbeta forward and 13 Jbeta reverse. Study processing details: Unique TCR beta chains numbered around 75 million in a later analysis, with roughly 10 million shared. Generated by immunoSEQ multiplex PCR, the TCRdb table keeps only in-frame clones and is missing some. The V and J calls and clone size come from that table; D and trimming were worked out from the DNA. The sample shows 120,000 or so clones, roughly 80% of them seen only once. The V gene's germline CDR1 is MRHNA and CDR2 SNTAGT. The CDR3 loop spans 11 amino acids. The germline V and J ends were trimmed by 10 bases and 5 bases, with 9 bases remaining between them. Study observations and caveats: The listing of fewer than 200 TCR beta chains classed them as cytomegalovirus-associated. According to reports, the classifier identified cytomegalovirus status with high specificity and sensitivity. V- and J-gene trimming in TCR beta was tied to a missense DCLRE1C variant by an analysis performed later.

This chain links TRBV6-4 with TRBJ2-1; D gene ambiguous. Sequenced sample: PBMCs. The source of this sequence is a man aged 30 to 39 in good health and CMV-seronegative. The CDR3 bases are TGTGCCACGTCAGGCGACAATGAGCAGTTCTTC. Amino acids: CATSGDNEQFF.